This is a list of T cell receptor beta chains from one sample in a study of CD8 T cells in ankylosing spondylitis. TCRdb passed the 5' RACE reads through MiXCR, listing each CDR3 protein once. Of 15,000 to 20,000 distinct CDR3 sequences in the sample, around 8% were seen once. The sequencing sample was made of blood. The receptors come from a male donor with ankylosing spondylitis or in good health (not recorded which). Both conserved end residues are part of each CDR3. The D gene is left open where the match is weak. Clone size appears in some rows only: once, few, many, or a class for an expanded clone.

V gene,clone size,D gene,J gene,CDR3 DNA,CDR3 protein
TRBV7-2,few,-,TRBJ1-2,TGTGCCAGCAGCAATAGGGGGGAGTGGGATGGCTACACCTTC,CASSNRGEWDGYTF
TRBV12-3/TRBV12-4,many,TRBD1,TRBJ1-6,TGTGCCAGCAAGGGGACAGTTAATTCACCCCTCCACTTT,CASKGTVNSPLHF
TRBV20-1,many,-,TRBJ2-1,TGCAGTGCTAGAGCCCCCAACGACAATGAGCAGTTCTTC,CSARAPNDNEQFF
TRBV20-1,many,-,TRBJ1-5,TGCAGTGCTTGGGGATCTAGCAATCAGCCCCAGCATTTT,CSAWGSSNQPQHF
TRBV20-1,many,-,TRBJ2-3,TGCAGTGCTATACAGGGTTCGTCTACGCAGTATTTT,CSAIQGSSTQYF
TRBV6-2/TRBV6-3,-,-,TRBJ2-3,TGTGCCAGCAGTTTGGGGGCGCTGACAGATACGCAGTATTTT,CASSLGALTDTQYF
TRBV11-2,many,-,TRBJ2-7,TGTGCCAGCAGACCCCCATACGGGCTACAGTCCTACGAGCAGTACTTC,CASRPPYGLQSYEQYF
TRBV25-1,many,-,TRBJ2-5,TGTGCCAGCAGTGAAGCGGGACAAGAGACCCAGTACTTC,CASSEAGQETQYF
TRBV20-1,many,-,TRBJ2-7,TGCAGTGCTCTGGACTCAGCCTACGAGCAGTACTTC,CSALDSAYEQYF
TRBV6-2/TRBV6-3,-,-,TRBJ2-2,TGTGCCAGCAGTGCTTGGACTACCGGGGAGCTGTTTTTT,CASSAWTTGELFF
TRBV12-3/TRBV12-4,-,TRBD2,TRBJ2-7,TGTGCCAGCAGTTTATCCTCCGGACTAGCGGGAACCTACGAGCAGTACTTC,CASSLSSGLAGTYEQYF
TRBV3-1,many,-,TRBJ2-1,TGTGCCAGCAGCCAAGATTTGCGCGGCGCATTGAATGAGCAGTTCTTC,CASSQDLRGALNEQFF
TRBV5-5,few,-,TRBJ2-1,TGTGCCAGCAGCTTTCCAGGGGCAAATTACAATGAGCAGTTCTTC,CASSFPGANYNEQFF
TRBV6-6,many,-,TRBJ1-4,TGTGCCAGCAGGTCCAATGAAAAACTGTTTTTT,CASRSNEKLFF
TRBV7-2,many,TRBD2,TRBJ2-1,TGTGCCAGCAGCCCTGGAGCGGGGGGCCACAATGAGCAGTTCTTC,CASSPGAGGHNEQFF
TRBV10-3,many,TRBD2,TRBJ2-1,TGTGCCATCAGTGGTACTAGCGTCAATGAGCAGTTCTTC,CAISGTSVNEQFF
TRBV5-1,-,TRBD2,TRBJ2-1,TGCGCCAGCAACGCAGGGGTGTTAGCGGGAGACAATGAGCAGTTCTTC,CASNAGVLAGDNEQFF
TRBV27,many,-,TRBJ1-2,TGTGCCAGCAGTTTCTCTGGACAGAACTATGGCTACACCTTC,CASSFSGQNYGYTF
TRBV4-3,-,-,TRBJ1-1,TGCGCCAGCAGCCAACTCCGGGGGCCAGGGGCGAGGACTGAAGCTTTCTTT,CASSQLRGPGARTEAFF
TRBV7-2,-,TRBD2,TRBJ2-1,TGTGCCAGCAGCTTTCTAGCGGGGGACTACAATGAGCAGTTCTTC,CASSFLAGDYNEQFF
TRBV29-1,few,TRBD2,TRBJ2-5,TGCAGCGTTGACTTGACTAGCCGGGAGACCCAGTACTTC,CSVDLTSRETQYF
TRBV5-1,many,TRBD1,TRBJ1-2,TGCGCCAGCAGCTACGGACAGGGCTTCGACTATGGCTACACCTTC,CASSYGQGFDYGYTF
TRBV5-1,many,-,TRBJ2-2,TGCGCCAGCAGCTTGAATACAGGGTCGAACACCGGGGAGCTGTTTTTT,CASSLNTGSNTGELFF
TRBV7-7,-,TRBD2,TRBJ2-5,TGTGCCAGCAGCGCAAGCGGGAGGGCCGAGGAGACCCAGTACTTC,CASSASGRAEETQYF
TRBV6-5,many,-,TRBJ2-1,TGTGCCAGCAGTTACGGACAAAATGAGCAGTTCTTC,CASSYGQNEQFF
TRBV20-1,many,-,TRBJ1-1,TGCAGTGCTAGGGCGAACACTGAAGCTTTCTTT,CSARANTEAFF
TRBV5-1,few,TRBD1,TRBJ2-1,TGCGCCAGCAGCTTGGAGGGACAGGGGTATGGAGAGCAGTTCTTC,CASSLEGQGYGEQFF
TRBV4-3,many,-,TRBJ1-2,TGCGCCAGCAGTTCTACTTCAGGGATTAGTGGCTACACCTTC,CASSSTSGISGYTF
TRBV5-1,many,-,TRBJ1-4,TGCGCCAGCAGCTTGGTCCCAGGACGTGAAAAACTGTTTTTT,CASSLVPGREKLFF
TRBV30,many,-,TRBJ1-3,TGTGCCTGGAGTTCAGCTGGAAACACCATATATTTT,CAWSSAGNTIYF
TRBV6-5,few,-,TRBJ1-1,TGTGCCAGCAGGTGGCATGGGACGAACACTGAAGCTTTCTTT,CASRWHGTNTEAFF
TRBV7-2,many,TRBD1,TRBJ2-1,TGTGCCAGCAGCCCGGAGACAGGGAGCTCCTACAATGAGCAGTTCTTC,CASSPETGSSYNEQFF
TRBV29-1,many,-,TRBJ1-1,TGCAGCGCAACAGGGCAGGGGTACACTGAAGCTTTCTTT,CSATGQGYTEAFF
TRBV4-3,-,-,TRBJ2-7,TGCGCCAGCAGCCAAGATCACCGTAGCTACGAGCAGTACTTC,CASSQDHRSYEQYF
TRBV27,-,TRBD2,TRBJ2-3,TGTGCCAGCAGTCTGACTAGCGCGATCCCCACTACGCAGTATTTT,CASSLTSAIPTTQYF
TRBV2,many,TRBD2,TRBJ2-7,TGTGCCAGCCGGGAGGCCTACGAGCAGTACTTC,CASREAYEQYF
TRBV28,many,TRBD1,TRBJ1-5,TGTGCCAGCAGGCAAGAACAGGGGTGGGGTCAGCCCCAGCATTTT,CASRQEQGWGQPQHF
TRBV29-1,many,-,TRBJ1-4,TGCAGCGTTCGGACAGATAATGAAAAACTGTTTTTT,CSVRTDNEKLFF
TRBV7-2,many,-,TRBJ1-1,TGTGCCAGCAGCTTCGTAATTGGGGAGAACACTGAAGCTTTCTTT,CASSFVIGENTEAFF
TRBV20-1,-,-,TRBJ1-6,TGCAGTGCGCAAGGACAGTCAAATTCACCCCTCCACTTT,CSAQGQSNSPLHF
TRBV27,-,-,TRBJ1-1,TGTGCCAGCAGTCTAGGGACAGAAGCTTTCTTT,CASSLGTEAFF
TRBV7-2,many,-,TRBJ2-3,TGTGCCAGCAGCTTAGTGGGCTCAATTAGCACAGATACGCAGTATTTT,CASSLVGSISTDTQYF
TRBV6-5,few,-,TRBJ2-7,TGTGCCAGCAGTGAAAGACGTGCTGGGCTCTACGAGCAGTACTTC,CASSERRAGLYEQYF
TRBV20-1,-,TRBD1,TRBJ2-2,TGCAGTGCTCTGGACAGGGAAGACAGCAGGGAGCTGTTTTTT,CSALDREDSRELFF
TRBV12-3/TRBV12-4,many,-,TRBJ2-1,TGTGCCAGCAGCTCCGACAGACAGGTCGAGTTCTTC,CASSSDRQVEFF
TRBV6-5,few,TRBD1,TRBJ1-4,TGTGCCAGCGCTCAGGGACAGGGTGGGAATGAAAAACTGTTTTTT,CASAQGQGGNEKLFF
TRBV12-3/TRBV12-4,-,TRBD2,TRBJ2-7,TGTGCCAGCAGTTTAGCGGGGACTAGCGGGAGTATCAACGAGCAGTACTTC,CASSLAGTSGSINEQYF
TRBV28,-,TRBD1,TRBJ1-4,TGTGCCAGCAATATACAGGGGGCAACTAATGAAAAACTGTTTTTT,CASNIQGATNEKLFF
TRBV29-1,-,-,TRBJ1-1,TGCAGCGTTGTCGGCGGTGGACGAGCTTTCTTT,CSVVGGGRAFF
TRBV20-1,few,-,TRBJ1-3,TGCAGTGCTAGGGTGACACTTATCAGCTCTGGAAACACCATATATTTT,CSARVTLISSGNTIYF
TRBV20-1,many,TRBD2,TRBJ2-7,TGCAGTGCTAGAGATCTGACTAGCGGAACCTACGAGCAGTACTTC,CSARDLTSGTYEQYF
TRBV5-1,-,-,TRBJ1-2,TGCGCCAGCAGCTTGGGACAGTTCGGGGGCTACACCTTC,CASSLGQFGGYTF
TRBV20-1,many,TRBD2,TRBJ2-1,TGCAGTGCTAGCGGGGGGGCGGGTCTCTCCTACAATGAGCAGTTCTTC,CSASGGAGLSYNEQFF
TRBV15,-,-,TRBJ2-3,TGTGCCACCAGCAGAGTTCTGCGCACAGATACGCAGTATTTT,CATSRVLRTDTQYF
TRBV7-2,many,-,TRBJ1-5,TGTGCCAGCAGCTTAGCTGTAGGGTTTAGCAATCAGCCCCAGCATTTT,CASSLAVGFSNQPQHF
TRBV7-2,many,-,TRBJ2-7,TGTGCCAGCAGCTTAGTGGGGCTCCGAGAGCAGTACTTC,CASSLVGLREQYF